The 26 T cell receptor beta chains below come from one sample, sequenced in a study of type 1 regulatory T cells. TCRdb recomputed calls from the reads with MiXCR, one row per CDR3 protein. The table shows about 60,000 distinct CDR3 sequences, with just under 50% occurring only once. These receptors lack a known antigen. Sequenced: cultured non-Tr1 T cells, either the whole culture or a sorted T cell fraction (not recorded which). All receptors derive from a human donor in good health.

J is TRBJ1-1 and V is TRBV5-1, with 10 bases lining up with TRBD1. Germline V gene data show CDR1 as SGHRS and CDR2 as YFSETQ. V was pared by 0 bases and J by 4 bases, with 6 bases of the junction left unmatched. The CDR3 has 16 amino acids. CDR3 sequence reads: CASSLGQGAFGTEAFF. CDR3 nucleotide sequence: TGCGCCAGCAGCTTGGGACAGGGGGCTTTTGGCACTGAAGCTTTCTTT.

This clonotype was counted only a few times. The chain joins TRBV12-3 or TRBV12-4 to TRBJ2-2, with D possibly TRBD1 on 5 matching bases. This CDR3 is 14 amino acids long. Trimming pared 3 bases from V and 4 bases from J, leaving 9 bases between. The CDR3 DNA reads as TGTGCCAGCAGTTTTAGTCAGGGCACCGGGGAGCTGTTTTTT. Its translation is CASSFSQGTGELFF.

This sequence joins TRBV25-1 and TRBJ1-1; D might be TRBD1 (6 bases). The CDR3 is 14 residues long. CDR1 is MGHDK and CDR2 is SYGVNS in the germline V gene. With 0 bases removed from V and 5 bases from J, the gap between germline ends came to 10 bases. The CDR3 spells CASSEYRGGTEAFF. The CDR3 DNA reads TGTGCCAGCAGTGAATACAGGGGAGGAACTGAAGCTTTCTTT.

V usage is TRBV3-1 and J usage is TRBJ2-7, with 9 nucleotides matching TRBD2. J gave up 7 bases and V 3 bases, and 7 bases lay outside the gene matches. From germline, CDR1 is LGHDT and CDR2 YNNKEL (reference sequence). This CDR3 spans 14 amino acids. The CDR3 nucleotides are TGTGCCAGCAGCCACGGCGGGGGGGCGCGGGAGCAGTACTTC. As protein: CASSHGGGAREQYF.

About this clonotype itself: Germline and junction disagree at one end, which may indicate a read error. The chain uses TRBV20-1 and TRBJ1-1, with 9 bases aligning to TRBD1. The CDR3 consists of 11 residues. CDR1 is DFQATT and CDR2 is SNEGSKA in the germline V gene (reference sequence). CDR3 DNA: TGCAGTGCTCCCGACAGGGGGGGCTTTGGATTT. Protein sequence: CSAPDRGGFGF.

This clonotype has only a few counts. The chain has TRBV5-1 and TRBJ2-2, with unresolved D. CDR3 length: 14 amino acids. Trimming cost V 0 bases and J 3 bases, with 6 bases left between them. CDR1 is SGHRS, CDR2 YFSETQ, per germline. This chain's CDR3 is CASSLVPDTGELFF. The CDR3, as DNA: TGCGCCAGCAGCTTGGTTCCGGACACCGGGGAGCTGTTTTTT.

This clonotype was found a few times. The V and J genes are TRBV18 and TRBJ2-2, with TRBD1 matching 7 bases. CDR3 length equals 15 residues. Germline V gene data show CDR1 as KGHSH and CDR2 as LQKENI. V was pared by 4 bases and J by 6 bases, with 8 bases of the junction left unmatched. CDR3 coding DNA: TGTGCCAGCTCACTAAGCCCGCAGGGGGCCGGGGAGCTGTTTTTT. Encoded protein: CASSLSPQGAGELFF.

The V gene is TRBV7-2, the J gene TRBJ1-6; 10 bases map to TRBD1. There are 15 residues in the CDR3. Germline CDR1 reads SGHTA; CDR2 reads FQGNSA. Trimming took 6 bases from V and 7 from J; bases not matched to a gene: 6. The CDR3 reads CASRQLDRGNSPLHF. The CDR3 DNA follows: TGTGCCAGCAGACAACTGGACAGGGGGAATTCACCCCTCCACTTT.

Only a few counts were recorded for this clonotype. The genes are TRBV5-5 and TRBJ2-1; possibly TRBD2 for D (5 bases). V lost 0 bases to trimming and J lost 1 base, with 8 bases between them. The V gene's germline CDR1 is SGHKS and CDR2 YYEKEE (reference sequence). The CDR3 runs to 15 residues. The DNA of the CDR3 is TGTGCCAGCAGCTTGGCTGCGGGTTCCTACAATGAGCAGTTCTTC. Translated, it gives CASSLAAGSYNEQFF.

This chain uses TRBV12-3 or TRBV12-4 with TRBJ1-5; possibly TRBD1 for D (5 bases). The CDR3 length is 16 residues. V was shortened by 3 bases and J by 9 bases, with 21 bases between the two germline ends. Here the CDR3 reads CASSFVVGQGFRPQHF. In DNA, the CDR3 is TGTGCCAGCAGTTTCGTTGTGGGCCAGGGATTTAGGCCCCAGCATTTT.

The rearrangement uses TRBV6-6 and TRBJ2-5; D is perhaps TRBD1 or TRBD2 (6 bases each). The CDR3 has 14 amino acids. The V gene's germline CDR1 is MNHNY and CDR2 SVGAGI (reference sequence). The V and J ends lost 6 bases and 2 bases respectively, with 13 bases between them. DNA for the CDR3: TGTGCCAGCAGCTTGGGGGGCTCTCAAGAGACCCAGTACTTC. Amino acids: CASSLGGSQETQYF.

This clonotype was detected only once. This chain links TRBV6-6 with TRBJ1-5, with a weak D call TRBD1 (5 bases). The germline V and J ends were trimmed by 0 bases and 5 bases, with 17 bases remaining between them. The CDR3 has 17 residues. CDR1 MNHNY and CDR2 SVGAGI come from the germline V gene (reference sequence). Written as DNA, the CDR3 is TGTGCCAGCAGTTACTCGTCAGTCCGGGACCTTGATCAGCCCCAGCATTTT. Encoded protein: CASSYSSVRDLDQPQHF.

The chain recombines TRBV7-9 with TRBJ2-7; no reliable D call. CDR1 is SEHNR, CDR2 FQNEAQ, per germline (reference sequence). The V and J ends lost 1 base and 6 bases respectively, with 4 bases between them. This CDR3 spans 11 amino acids. The CDR3 DNA reads TGTGCCAGCAGCTTAGATAGCGAGCAGTACTTC. Translated, it gives CASSLDSEQYF.

The rearrangement links TRBV5-8 to TRBJ1-1; 7 bases fit TRBD1. CDR3 length: 15 amino acids. Per germline, CDR1 SGHTS and CDR2 YDEGEE. J lost 5 bases, V lost 1 base, and 8 bases had no gene match. The CDR3 loop is CASSLRPRGWTEAFF. As DNA, the CDR3 is TGTGCCAGCAGCTTGAGGCCCAGGGGGTGGACTGAAGCTTTCTTT.

This clonotype has just a few counts. The J gene is TRBJ2-7, the V gene TRBV27; the D gene could be TRBD1 or TRBD2 (5 bases each). Trimming took off 8 bases at V and 7 bases at J, with 15 bases between the two ends. The germline CDR1 and CDR2 sequences are MNHEY and SMNVEV (reference sequence). This CDR3 spans 12 amino acids. CDR3 sequence: CASWDRFWEQYF. In DNA, the CDR3 is TGTGCCAGCTGGGACCGCTTCTGGGAGCAGTACTTC.

The chain has TRBV12-3 or TRBV12-4 and TRBJ1-2; 9 positions match TRBD1. V was pared by 9 bases and J by 7 bases, with 9 bases of the junction left unmatched. This CDR3 is built from 13 residues. CDR3 in DNA: TGTGCCAGTAGAAATACAGGGGGCACTGGCTACACCTTC. This translates into CASRNTGGTGYTF.

There are a few counts of this clonotype. The chain couples TRBV10-3 to TRBJ2-7; D remains ambiguous. The CDR3 is 15 amino acids. The V end lost 2 bases, the J end lost 5 bases, and 16 bases lay between the germline ends. Germline V gene lookup returns CDR1 ENHRY and CDR2 SYGVKD. CDR3 in amino acids: CAISETRQPYNEQYF. CDR3 bases: TGTGCCATCAGTGAGACCCGACAACCTTATAACGAGCAGTACTTC.

This clonotype was picked up one time. The chain uses TRBV7-2 and TRBJ1-1; D is ambiguous. Trimming left V 4 bases short and J 7 bases short, with 13 bases between. The CDR3 is 13 residues long. CDR1 and CDR2 from the germline V gene are SGHTA and FQGNSA. The DNA for the CDR3 is TGTGCCAGCAGCTCCTCGGGGTCGAGTGAAGCTTTCTTT. Residues: CASSSSGSSEAFF.

The chain links TRBV12-5 to TRBJ1-5, with TRBD1 identical over 8 bases. CDR3 length: 15 residues. V lost 6 bases and J lost 5; bases outside the gene matches: 9. Germline V gives CDR1 LGHNT, CDR2 FRNRAP. The CDR3 loop is CASGYGQGVYQPQHF. CDR3 sequence (DNA): TGTGCTAGTGGCTACGGACAGGGAGTATATCAGCCCCAGCATTTT.

The gene calls are TRBV15 and TRBJ1-3; tentative D call: TRBD1 (6 bases). V was trimmed by 0 bases and J by 3 bases, leaving 9 bases between them. Germline values: CDR1 LNHNV, CDR2 YYDKDF (reference sequence). The CDR3 has 15 residues. CDR3 in amino acids: CATSRDRGRGNTIYF. The CDR3 DNA follows: TGTGCCACCAGCAGAGACAGGGGCCGTGGAAACACCATATATTTT.

In this sample, this clonotype turned up a few times. The chain couples TRBV2 to TRBJ2-3, with a possible D match to TRBD1 (6 bases). The CDR3 is 15 residues long. With 6 bases removed from V and 4 bases from J, the gap between germline ends came to 17 bases. CDR1 SNHLY and CDR2 FYNNEI come from the germline V gene. The CDR3 DNA sequence: TGTGCCAGCAGAACACAGGGAAAGGCCGCAGATACGCAGTATTTT. Protein product: CASRTQGKAADTQYF. Full variable domain (rest looked up from reference TRBV2 and TRBJ2-3): EPEVTQTPSHQVTQMGQEVILRCVPISNHLYFYWYRQILGQKVEFLVSFYNNEISEKSEIFDDQFSVERPDGSNFTLKIRSTKLEDSAMYFCASRTQGKAADTQYFGPGTRLTVL.

This chain connects TRBV20-1 to TRBJ2-5, with D perhaps matching TRBD1 (6 bases). This CDR3 spans 15 amino acids. V was clipped by 3 bases and J by 5 bases, with 19 bases between them. Germline V gene data show CDR1 as DFQATT and CDR2 as SNEGSKA (reference sequence). The CDR3 loop is CSASPWGQERETQYF. In DNA form, the CDR3 reads TGCAGTGCTAGCCCCTGGGGGCAAGAGAGGGAGACCCAGTACTTC.

CDR3 residues: CASSSRDQPQHF. CDR3 in DNA: TGTGCCAGCAGTTCCAGAGATCAGCCCCAGCATTTT. The chain has TRBV12-3 or TRBV12-4 and TRBJ1-5; D not resolved. This CDR3 is built from 12 residues. The V end was cut by 4 bases, the J end by 5 bases, with 6 bases between.

The J gene is TRBJ1-2, the V gene TRBV5-8; 8 nucleotides match TRBD1. The CDR3 runs to 14 residues. CDR1 and CDR2 from the germline V gene are SGHTS and YDEGEE. J was trimmed by 5 bases and V by 5 bases; bases with no gene match: 8. CDR3 residues: CASRSDRTGYGYTF. CDR3 in DNA: TGTGCCAGCAGATCAGACCGGACAGGGTATGGCTACACCTTC.

This clonotype was found a few times. The J gene is TRBJ2-7, the V gene TRBV12-3 or TRBV12-4; 8 positions match TRBD2. This CDR3 has 14 amino acids. The V segment lost 3 bases and the J segment 1 base; nucleotides outside the gene matches: 2. The DNA for the CDR3 is TGTGCCAGCAGTTTGCGCGGGGGGTCCTACGAGCAGTACTTC. Residues: CASSLRGGSYEQYF.

The genes are TRBV30 and TRBJ1-3; no clear D. The V end lost 3 bases, the J end lost 3 bases, and 9 bases lay between the germline ends. Germline V gene data show CDR1 as GTSNPN and CDR2 as SVGIG (reference sequence). The CDR3 covers 13 residues. The CDR3 DNA follows: TGTGCCTGGAGAGACACCATTGGAAACACCATATATTTT. It codes for CAWRDTIGNTIYF.